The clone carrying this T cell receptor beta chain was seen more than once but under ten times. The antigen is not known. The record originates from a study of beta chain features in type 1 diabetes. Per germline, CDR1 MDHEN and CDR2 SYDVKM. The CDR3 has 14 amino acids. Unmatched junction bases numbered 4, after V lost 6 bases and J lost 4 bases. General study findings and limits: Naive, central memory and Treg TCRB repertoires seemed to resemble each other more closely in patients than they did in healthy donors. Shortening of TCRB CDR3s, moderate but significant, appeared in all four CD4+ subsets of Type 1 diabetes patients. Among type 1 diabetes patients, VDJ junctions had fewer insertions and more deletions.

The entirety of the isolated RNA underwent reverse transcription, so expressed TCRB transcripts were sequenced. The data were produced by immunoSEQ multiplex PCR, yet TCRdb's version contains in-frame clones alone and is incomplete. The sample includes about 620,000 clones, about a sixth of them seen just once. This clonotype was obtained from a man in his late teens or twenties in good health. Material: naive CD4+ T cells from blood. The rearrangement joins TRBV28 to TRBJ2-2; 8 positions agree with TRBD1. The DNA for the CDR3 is TGTGCCAGCAGCCCAGGGGGCCGCACCGGGGAGCTGTTTTTT. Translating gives CASSPGGRTGELFF.